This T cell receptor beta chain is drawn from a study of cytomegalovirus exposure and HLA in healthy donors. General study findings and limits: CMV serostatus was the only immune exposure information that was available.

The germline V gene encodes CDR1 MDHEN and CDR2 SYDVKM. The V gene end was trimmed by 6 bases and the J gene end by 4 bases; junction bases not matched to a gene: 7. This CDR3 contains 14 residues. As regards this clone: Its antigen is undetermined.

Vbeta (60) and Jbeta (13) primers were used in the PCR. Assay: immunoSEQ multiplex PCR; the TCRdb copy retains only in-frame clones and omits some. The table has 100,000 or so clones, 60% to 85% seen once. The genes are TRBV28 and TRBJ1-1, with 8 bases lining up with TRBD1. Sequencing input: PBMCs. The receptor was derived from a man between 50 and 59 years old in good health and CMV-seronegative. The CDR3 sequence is CASRVQGATTEAFF. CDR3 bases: TGTGCCAGCAGGGTTCAGGGGGCTACCACTGAAGCTTTCTTT.